These T cell receptor beta chains were read from a single sample in a study of blood T cell repertoires in COVID-19. Here immunoSEQ multiplex PCR was the method, and the copy in TCRdb shows in-frame clones only, minus some. The repertoire holds 50,000 to 75,000 clones, roughly 91% seen once, with about 9% in the top ten. Sequenced material: peripheral blood. These receptors all stem from a human donor in a cohort sampled during active COVID-19. Each CDR3 is given with its conserved first and last residue. Each record gives: J gene, V gene, CDR3 length, CDR3 protein.

j_gene: TRBJ2-1; v_gene: TRBV18; len: 15; CDR3aa: CASSPSSGRWGEQFF
j_gene: TRBJ2-7; v_gene: TRBV3-1/TRBV3-2; len: 15; CDR3aa: CASSQHPGLGTEQYF
j_gene: TRBJ2-7; v_gene: TRBV6-5; len: 14; CDR3aa: CASSFTGGAYEQYF
j_gene: TRBJ1-2; v_gene: TRBV21-1; len: 17; CDR3aa: CASSKPLPTGIYRGYTF
j_gene: TRBJ1-2; v_gene: TRBV6-6; len: 14; CDR3aa: CASYVTGLGEGYTF
j_gene: TRBJ1-5; v_gene: TRBV27; len: 15; CDR3aa: CASRAIGVSNQPQHF
j_gene: TRBJ2-1; v_gene: TRBV21-1; len: 19; CDR3aa: CASSVPKAALAADGYEQFF
j_gene: TRBJ2-5; v_gene: TRBV19; len: 13; CDR3aa: CASSIRGEETQYF
j_gene: TRBJ2-5; v_gene: TRBV24-1; len: 13; CDR3aa: CATSITGQETQYF
j_gene: TRBJ1-2; v_gene: TRBV4-1; len: 16; CDR3aa: CASSQVPGRSGNGYTF
j_gene: TRBJ1-2; v_gene: TRBV4-2; len: 15; CDR3aa: CASSQDLTVSYGYTF
j_gene: TRBJ2-3; v_gene: TRBV6-2/TRBV6-3; len: 16; CDR3aa: CASSSRTSGSGDTQYF
j_gene: TRBJ1-5; v_gene: TRBV19; len: 15; CDR3aa: CASSIISPPGQPQHF
j_gene: TRBJ1-2; v_gene: TRBV10-3; len: 13; CDR3aa: CAISGSESYGYTF
j_gene: TRBJ2-5; v_gene: TRBV7-6; len: 16; CDR3aa: CASSATPGQSRGTQYF
j_gene: TRBJ2-7; v_gene: TRBV15; len: 17; CDR3aa: CATSGTSGRGRSYEQYF
j_gene: TRBJ2-7; v_gene: TRBV7-6; len: 14; CDR3aa: CASSTGQGTSEQYF
j_gene: TRBJ1-5; v_gene: TRBV9; len: 15; CDR3aa: CASSVVGGGGQPQHF
j_gene: TRBJ1-1; v_gene: TRBV6-2/TRBV6-3; len: 14; CDR3aa: CASSRLTMNTEAFF
j_gene: TRBJ2-7; v_gene: TRBV6-2/TRBV6-3; len: 13; CDR3aa: CASSYSGGGPQYF
j_gene: TRBJ1-1; v_gene: TRBV28; len: 15; CDR3aa: CASRDLRDTAPEAFF
j_gene: TRBJ1-2; v_gene: TRBV28; len: 14; CDR3aa: CASTLGRGSYGYTF
j_gene: TRBJ1-6; v_gene: TRBV9; len: 18; CDR3aa: CASSQGSGLSSYNSPLHF
j_gene: TRBJ1-4; v_gene: TRBV4-3; len: 13; CDR3aa: CASSQVQGEKLFF
j_gene: TRBJ2-3; v_gene: TRBV6-5; len: 15; CDR3aa: CASSYSSLPTDTQYF
j_gene: TRBJ1-5; v_gene: TRBV24-1; len: 15; CDR3aa: CATSDWGQGGQPQHF
j_gene: TRBJ2-3; v_gene: TRBV5-1; len: 16; CDR3aa: CASSLGAGGLSDTQYF
j_gene: TRBJ1-4; v_gene: TRBV3-1/TRBV3-2; len: 14; CDR3aa: CASSQVGAREKLFF
j_gene: TRBJ2-1; v_gene: TRBV2; len: 15; CDR3aa: CASGGGSRTYNEQFF
j_gene: TRBJ1-2; v_gene: TRBV7-2; len: 12; CDR3aa: CASSGQNYGYTF
j_gene: TRBJ2-1; v_gene: TRBV7-8; len: 14; CDR3aa: CASSSGNRENEQFF
j_gene: TRBJ2-7; v_gene: TRBV28; len: 15; CDR3aa: CASSFGSGTGIEQYF